Given below is one T cell receptor (beta chain) in context. No antigen is known for it. This specimen belongs to a study of human CD8 memory T cell subsets. The CDR3 spans 16 residues. From germline, CDR1 is SGHDT and CDR2 YYEEEE. Libraries for TCR beta were constructed using UMI-labeled 5' RACE. Using the 5' RACE reads, TCRdb records one entry per CDR3 protein without DNA. The sample includes around 10,000 distinct CDR3 sequences. The stem-like memory CD8+ T cells (TSTEM) had a CCR7+ PD-1- TIGIT- phenotype. Each subset gave duplicate vials of 150,000 sorted CD8+ T cells for RNA. Findings and limits, study-wide: By Chao1 estimates, precursor exhausted T cells appeared less diverse than stem-like memory T cells.

The source is a human donor in good health. The chain employs TRBV5-6 and TRBJ1-1; there is no DNA to check the TCRdb D call of TRBD1. Sequenced material: CD8+ stem-like memory T cells (TSCM and TCM) sorted from PBMCs. Subset reported: stem-like memory CD8 T cells (TSTEM), CCR7+ PD-1- TIGIT-. The CDR3 is CASSLFVDRGDTEAFF.